This TCR beta chain was obtained from a study of T cells after yellow fever vaccination. Study results and limitations: Abundant clonotypes from the bulk population could have been carried over as contaminants into FACS-sorted repertoires.

This clonotype was detected only a few times. What it binds is not known. TCRdb independently ran MiXCR on the 5' RACE reads; one entry per CDR3 protein. Of about 630,000 distinct CDR3 sequences listed, roughly 12% are singletons. This CDR3 comprises 16 residues. CDR1 SGHRS and CDR2 YFSETQ come from the germline V gene. Trimming took 0 bases from V and 5 from J; bases not matched to a gene: 9. The TCR originated in a man between 25 and 39 years old who received the YFV17D yellow fever vaccine. The sample was PBMCs, taken on the day of the yellow fever booster vaccination. The J gene is TRBJ2-5, the V gene TRBV5-1; the match to TRBD2 covers 8 bases. CDR3 in amino acids: CASSLAGSGSRETQYF. The CDR3 DNA sequence: TGCGCCAGCAGCTTGGCCGGCAGCGGGAGTAGGGAGACCCAGTACTTC.